This TCR beta chain was sequenced during a study of T cells in Graves' hyperthyroidism and ophthalmopathy. On the study more broadly: Before any treatment, at initial diagnosis, peripheral blood was collected.

TCR beta CDR3 regions were amplified from RNA transcripts. When the TCR CDR3 underwent first-round RT-PCR, the HTBI primer set was used. TCRdb re-called the multiplex PCR reads through MiXCR, storing one row per CDR3 protein. The profile shows some 180,000 distinct CDR3 sequences, approximately 15% of them singletons. The CDR3 covers 15 residues. Looked up from germline, CDR1 is LNHDA and CDR2 is SQIVND (reference sequence). Trimming took 6 bases from V and 8 from J; bases not matched to a gene: 12. The hyperthyroidism patients had all been newly diagnosed, and their disease duration was under 2 months. Their ages ranged from 18 to 65 years. The study based diagnoses on clinical symptoms, serum thyroxine and TRAb, thyroid ultrasound and orbital computed tomography. Fresh peripheral blood, 10 ml, was the source of the PBMCs. At least ten counts were recorded for this clonotype.

Sequencing was done on a sample of blood. V is TRBV19 and J is TRBJ1-3, with TRBD1 matching 8 bases. This TCR was recovered from a woman between 50 and 59 years old with Graves' hyperthyroidism. This CDR3 reads CASRLQGAKVDTIYF. The CDR3 DNA follows: TGTGCCAGTAGACTCCAGGGGGCAAAGGTGGACACCATATATTTT.